This T cell receptor beta chain was identified in a study of shared clonotypes between healthy human individuals. On this clone: Other DNA variants within this sample encode the same CDR3.

Original handling: Filtering differed since immunoSEQ provided only junctions, with no quality scores. This table comes from immunoSEQ multiplex PCR, and its TCRdb copy is limited to in-frame clones, with some not included. Clonal size and the V and J genes are those of that table, whereas D and trimming came from the DNA. Among some 1 million clones listed, roughly 80% were seen once. Per the germline V gene, CDR1 is SGHVS and CDR2 is FQNEAQ. V dropped 5 bases and J dropped 4; count of bases not matched to a gene: 5. The CDR3 has 15 amino acids. The receptor comes from a man aged 18 to 35 in good health. V usage is TRBV7-8 and J usage is TRBJ2-5; TRBD2 aligns across 12 bases. The sample consisted of memory CD4+ T cells sorted from blood. Documented subset: CD45RA-negative fraction. CDR3 residues: CASSPLAGGPETQYF. CDR3 nucleotides: TGTGCCAGCAGCCCCCTAGCGGGGGGGCCAGAGACCCAGTACTTC. Full variable domain (rest looked up from reference TRBV7-8 and TRBJ2-5): GAGVSQSPRYKVAKRGQDVALRCDPISGHVSLFWYQQALGQGPEFLTYFQNEAQLDKSGLPSDRFFAERPEGSVSTLKIQRTQQEDSAVYLCASSPLAGGPETQYFGPGTRLLVL.